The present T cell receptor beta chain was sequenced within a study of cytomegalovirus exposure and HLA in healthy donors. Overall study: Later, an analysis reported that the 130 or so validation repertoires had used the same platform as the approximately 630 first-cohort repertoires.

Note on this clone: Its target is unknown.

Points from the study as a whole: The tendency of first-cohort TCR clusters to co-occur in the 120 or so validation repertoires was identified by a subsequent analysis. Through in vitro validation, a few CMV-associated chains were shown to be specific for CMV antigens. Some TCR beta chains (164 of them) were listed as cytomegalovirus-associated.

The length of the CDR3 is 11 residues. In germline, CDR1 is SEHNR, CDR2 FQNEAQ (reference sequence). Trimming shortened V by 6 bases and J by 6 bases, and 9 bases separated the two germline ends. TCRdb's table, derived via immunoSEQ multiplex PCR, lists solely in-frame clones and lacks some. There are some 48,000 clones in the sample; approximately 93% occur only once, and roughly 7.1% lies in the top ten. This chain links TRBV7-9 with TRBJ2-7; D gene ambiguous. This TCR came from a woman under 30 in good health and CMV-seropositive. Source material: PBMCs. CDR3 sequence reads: CASSSPGEQYF. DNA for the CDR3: TGTGCCAGCAGTTCACCAGGCGAGCAGTACTTC.